This T cell receptor beta chain is from a study of T cells of healthy individuals. Germline values: CDR1 MNHEY, CDR2 SVGEGT. The CDR3 has 16 residues. Trimming left V 0 bases short and J 2 bases short, with 14 bases between. This clonotype came up many times. MiXCR, applied by TCRdb to the 5' RACE reads, yields one record per CDR3 protein. The repertoire holds around 83,000 distinct CDR3 sequences, with 4% to 5.5% as singletons. J is TRBJ2-7 and V is TRBV6-2 or TRBV6-3; TRBD1 is a possible D gene (5 bases). This TCR came from a female donor in good health. CDR3 nucleotides: TGTGCCAGCAGTTACTCGACAGACTTTCCTCCCTACGAGCAGTACTTC. This codes for CASSYSTDFPPYEQYF.